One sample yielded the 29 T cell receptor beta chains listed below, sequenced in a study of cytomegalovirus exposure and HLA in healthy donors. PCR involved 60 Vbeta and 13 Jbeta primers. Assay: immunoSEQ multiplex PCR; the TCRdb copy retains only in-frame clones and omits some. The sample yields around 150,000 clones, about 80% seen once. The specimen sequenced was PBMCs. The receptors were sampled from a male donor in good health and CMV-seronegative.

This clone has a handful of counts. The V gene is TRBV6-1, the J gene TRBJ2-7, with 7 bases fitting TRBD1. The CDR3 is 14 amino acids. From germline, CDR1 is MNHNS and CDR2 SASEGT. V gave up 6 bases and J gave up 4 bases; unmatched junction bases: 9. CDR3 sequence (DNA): TGTGCCAGCAGGCCCCAGGGGGAGTTTTACGAGCAGTACTTC. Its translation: CASRPQGEFYEQYF.

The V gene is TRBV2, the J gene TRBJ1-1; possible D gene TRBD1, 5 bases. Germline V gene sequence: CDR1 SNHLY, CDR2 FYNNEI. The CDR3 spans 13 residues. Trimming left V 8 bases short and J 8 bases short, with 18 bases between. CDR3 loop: CASRVDRQIEAFF. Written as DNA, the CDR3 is TGTGCCAGCCGGGTCGACCGACAGATAGAAGCTTTCTTT.

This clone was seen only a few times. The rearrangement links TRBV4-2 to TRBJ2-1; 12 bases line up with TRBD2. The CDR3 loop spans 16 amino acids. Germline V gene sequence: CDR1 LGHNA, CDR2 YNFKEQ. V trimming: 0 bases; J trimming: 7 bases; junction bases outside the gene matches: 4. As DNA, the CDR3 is TGTGCCAGCAGCCAAGAGAGACTAGCGGGGGAGAATGAGCAGTTCTTC. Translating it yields CASSQERLAGENEQFF.

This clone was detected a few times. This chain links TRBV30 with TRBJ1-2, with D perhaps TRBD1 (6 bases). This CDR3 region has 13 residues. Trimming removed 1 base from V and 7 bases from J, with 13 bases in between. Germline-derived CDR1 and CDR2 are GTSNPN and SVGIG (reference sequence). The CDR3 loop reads CAWSARTVSGYTF. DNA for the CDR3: TGTGCCTGGAGTGCCAGGACAGTTTCTGGCTACACCTTC.

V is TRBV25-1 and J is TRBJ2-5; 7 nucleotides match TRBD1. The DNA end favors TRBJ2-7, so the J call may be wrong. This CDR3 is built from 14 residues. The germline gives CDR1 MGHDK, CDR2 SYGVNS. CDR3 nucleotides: TGTGCCAGGACACAGGGGAGCCCTCCCTACGAGCAGTACTTC. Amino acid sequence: CARTQGSPPYEQYF.

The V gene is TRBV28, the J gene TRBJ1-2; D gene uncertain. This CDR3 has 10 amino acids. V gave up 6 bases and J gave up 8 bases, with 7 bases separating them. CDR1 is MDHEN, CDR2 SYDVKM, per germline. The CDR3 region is CASSGRGYTF. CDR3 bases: TGTGCCAGCAGCGGTCGGGGCTACACCTTC.

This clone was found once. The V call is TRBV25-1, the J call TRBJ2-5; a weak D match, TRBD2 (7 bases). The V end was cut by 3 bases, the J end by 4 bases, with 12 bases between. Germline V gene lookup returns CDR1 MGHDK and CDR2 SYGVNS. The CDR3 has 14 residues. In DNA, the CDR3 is TGTGCCAGCAGTGACGGGGGGCGCGTAGAGACCCAGTACTTC. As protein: CASSDGGRVETQYF.

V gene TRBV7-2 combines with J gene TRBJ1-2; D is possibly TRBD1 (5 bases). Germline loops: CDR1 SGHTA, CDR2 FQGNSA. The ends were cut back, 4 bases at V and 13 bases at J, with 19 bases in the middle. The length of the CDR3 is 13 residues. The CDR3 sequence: CASSYQGSSYSTF. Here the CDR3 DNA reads TGTGCCAGCAGCTATCAGGGTTCTTCTTACTCCACCTTC.

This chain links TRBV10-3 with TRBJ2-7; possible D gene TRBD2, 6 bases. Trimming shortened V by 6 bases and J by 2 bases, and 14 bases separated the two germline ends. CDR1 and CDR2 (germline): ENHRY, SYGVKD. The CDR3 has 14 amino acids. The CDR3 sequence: CAISLEEGPYEQYF. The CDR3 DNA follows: TGTGCCATCAGCCTCGAGGAGGGCCCCTACGAGCAGTACTTC.

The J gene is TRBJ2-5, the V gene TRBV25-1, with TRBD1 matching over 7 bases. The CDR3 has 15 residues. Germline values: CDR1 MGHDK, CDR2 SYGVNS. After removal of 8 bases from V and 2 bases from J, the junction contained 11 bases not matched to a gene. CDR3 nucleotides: TGTGCCAGCGCTGCCAGACAGGGTAGTCAAGAGACCCAGTACTTC. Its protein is CASAARQGSQETQYF.

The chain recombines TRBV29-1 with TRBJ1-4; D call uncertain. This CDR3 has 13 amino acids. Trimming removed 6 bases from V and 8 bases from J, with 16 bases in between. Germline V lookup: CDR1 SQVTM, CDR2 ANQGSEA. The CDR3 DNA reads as TGCAGCGTCTGGTCCCCCAACAAGGAAAAACTGTTTTTT. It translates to CSVWSPNKEKLFF.

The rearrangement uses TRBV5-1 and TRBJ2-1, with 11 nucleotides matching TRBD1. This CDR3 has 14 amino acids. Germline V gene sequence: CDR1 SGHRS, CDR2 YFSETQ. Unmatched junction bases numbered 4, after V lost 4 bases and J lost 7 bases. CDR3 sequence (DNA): TGCGCCAGCAGCCCCGGGACAGGGGGAAATGAGCAGTTCTTC. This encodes CASSPGTGGNEQFF.

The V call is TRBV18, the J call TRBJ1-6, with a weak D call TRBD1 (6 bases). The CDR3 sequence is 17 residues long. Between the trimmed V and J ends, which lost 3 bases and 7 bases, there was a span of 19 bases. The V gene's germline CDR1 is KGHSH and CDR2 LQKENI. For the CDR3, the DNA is TGTGCCAGCTCACCTGACAGGCCTCCGAGGTCCAATTCACCCCTCCACTTT. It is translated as CASSPDRPPRSNSPLHF.

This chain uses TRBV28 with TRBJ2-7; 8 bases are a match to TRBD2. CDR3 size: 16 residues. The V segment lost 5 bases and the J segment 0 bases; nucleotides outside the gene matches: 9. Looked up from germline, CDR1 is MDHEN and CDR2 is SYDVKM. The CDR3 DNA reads TGTGCCAGCAGTACCCGGGGGGGTCACAACTCCTACGAGCAGTACTTC. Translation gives CASSTRGGHNSYEQYF.

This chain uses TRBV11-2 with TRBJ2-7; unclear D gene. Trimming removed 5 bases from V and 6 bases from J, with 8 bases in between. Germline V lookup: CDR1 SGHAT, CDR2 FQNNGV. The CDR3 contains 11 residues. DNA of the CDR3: TGTGCCAGCAGCCGGAGTCTCGAGCAGTACTTC. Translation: CASSRSLEQYF. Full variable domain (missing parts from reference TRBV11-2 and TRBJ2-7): EAGVAQSPRYKIIEKRQSVAFWCNPISGHATLYWYQQILGQGPKLLIQFQNNGVVDDSQLPKDRFSAERLKGVDSTLKIQPAKLEDSAVYLCASSRSLEQYFGPGTRLTVT.

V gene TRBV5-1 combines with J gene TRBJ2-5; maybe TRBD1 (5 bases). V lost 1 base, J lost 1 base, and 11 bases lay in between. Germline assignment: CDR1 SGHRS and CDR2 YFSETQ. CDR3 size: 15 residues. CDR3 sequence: CASSLSGAVQETQYF. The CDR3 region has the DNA TGCGCCAGCAGCTTGAGTGGGGCCGTCCAAGAGACCCAGTACTTC.

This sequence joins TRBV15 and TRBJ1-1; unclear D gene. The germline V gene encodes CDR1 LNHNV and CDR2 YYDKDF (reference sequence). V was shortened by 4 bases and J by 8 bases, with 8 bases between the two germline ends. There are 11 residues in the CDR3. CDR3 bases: TGTGCCACCAGCAATCTACAGGAAGCTTTCTTT. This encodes CATSNLQEAFF. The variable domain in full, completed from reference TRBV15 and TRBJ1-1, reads DAMVIQNPRYQVTQFGKPVTLSCSQTLNHNVMYWYQQKSSQAPKLLFHYYDKDFNNEADTPDNFQSRRPNTSFCFLDIRSPGLGDTAMYLCATSNLQEAFFGQGTRLTVV.

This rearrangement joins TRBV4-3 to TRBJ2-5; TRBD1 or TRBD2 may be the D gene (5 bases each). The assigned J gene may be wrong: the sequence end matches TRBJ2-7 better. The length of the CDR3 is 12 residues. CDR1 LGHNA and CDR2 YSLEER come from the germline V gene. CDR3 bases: TGCGCCAGCAGCCAAGTTGGGGGCGAGCAGTACTTC. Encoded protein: CASSQVGGEQYF.

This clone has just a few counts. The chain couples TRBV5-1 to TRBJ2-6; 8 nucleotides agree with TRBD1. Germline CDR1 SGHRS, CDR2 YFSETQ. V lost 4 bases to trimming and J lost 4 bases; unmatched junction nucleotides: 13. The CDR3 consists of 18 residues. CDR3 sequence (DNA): TGCGCCAGCAGCCGATGGACAGGGCCGACTGGGGGGGCCAACGTCCTGACTTTC. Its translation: CASSRWTGPTGGANVLTF.

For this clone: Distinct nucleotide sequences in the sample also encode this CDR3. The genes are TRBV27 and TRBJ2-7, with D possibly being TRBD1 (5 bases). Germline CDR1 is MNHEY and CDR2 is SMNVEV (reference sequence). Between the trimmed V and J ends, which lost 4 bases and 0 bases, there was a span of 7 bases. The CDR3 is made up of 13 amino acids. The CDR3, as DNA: TGTGCCAGCAGTTATGACAGCTCCTACGAGCAGTACTTC. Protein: CASSYDSSYEQYF.

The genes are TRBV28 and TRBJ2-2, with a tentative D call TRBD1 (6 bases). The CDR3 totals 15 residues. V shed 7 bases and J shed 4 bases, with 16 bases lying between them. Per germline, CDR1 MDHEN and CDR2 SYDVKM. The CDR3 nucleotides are TGTGCCAGCACCGATCCGGGACACGTCACCGGGGAGCTGTTTTTT. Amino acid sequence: CASTDPGHVTGELFF.

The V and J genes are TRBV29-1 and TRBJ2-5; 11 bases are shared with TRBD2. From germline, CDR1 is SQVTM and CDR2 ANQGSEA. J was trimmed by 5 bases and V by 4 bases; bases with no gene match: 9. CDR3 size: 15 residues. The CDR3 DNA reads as TGCAGCGTTGGTAGCGGGGGGGCCTACAGGGAGACCCAGTACTTC. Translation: CSVGSGGAYRETQYF.

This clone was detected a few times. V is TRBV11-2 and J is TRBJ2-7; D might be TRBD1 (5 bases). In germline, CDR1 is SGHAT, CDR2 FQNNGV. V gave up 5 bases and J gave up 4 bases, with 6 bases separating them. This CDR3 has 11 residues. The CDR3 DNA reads TGTGCCAGCAGCAGGGGTTACGAGCAGTACTTC. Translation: CASSRGYEQYF. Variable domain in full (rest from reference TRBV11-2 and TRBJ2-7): EAGVAQSPRYKIIEKRQSVAFWCNPISGHATLYWYQQILGQGPKLLIQFQNNGVVDDSQLPKDRFSAERLKGVDSTLKIQPAKLEDSAVYLCASSRGYEQYFGPGTRLTVT.

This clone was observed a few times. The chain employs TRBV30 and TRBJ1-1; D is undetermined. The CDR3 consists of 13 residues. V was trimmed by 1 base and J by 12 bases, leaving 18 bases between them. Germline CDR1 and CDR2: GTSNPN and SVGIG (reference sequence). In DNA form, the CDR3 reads TGTGCCTGGAGTGCCAGCGGTTGGATGGGAACTTTCTTT. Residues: CAWSASGWMGTFF.

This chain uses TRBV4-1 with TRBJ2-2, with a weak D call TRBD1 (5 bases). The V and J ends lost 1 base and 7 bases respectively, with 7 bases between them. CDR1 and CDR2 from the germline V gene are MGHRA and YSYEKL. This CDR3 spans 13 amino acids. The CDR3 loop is CASSQVQGGELFF. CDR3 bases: TGCGCCAGCAGCCAAGTTCAGGGCGGGGAGCTGTTTTTT.

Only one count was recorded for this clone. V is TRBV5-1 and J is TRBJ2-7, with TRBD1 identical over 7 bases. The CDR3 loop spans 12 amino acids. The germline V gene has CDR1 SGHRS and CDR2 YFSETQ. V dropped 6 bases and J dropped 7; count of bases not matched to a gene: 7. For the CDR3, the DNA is TGCGCCAGCACCGGACAGGCTGGAGAGCAGTACTTC. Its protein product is CASTGQAGEQYF. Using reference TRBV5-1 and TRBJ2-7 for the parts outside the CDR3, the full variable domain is KAGVTQTPRYLIKTRGQQVTLSCSPISGHRSVSWYQQTPGQGLQFLFEYFSETQRNKGNFPGRFSGRQFSNSRSEMNVSTLELGDSALYLCASTGQAGEQYFGPGTRLTVT.

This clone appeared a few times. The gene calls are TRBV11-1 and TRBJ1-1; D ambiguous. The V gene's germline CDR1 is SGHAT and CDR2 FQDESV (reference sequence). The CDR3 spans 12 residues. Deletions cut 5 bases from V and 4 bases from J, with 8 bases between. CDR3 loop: CASSLRATEAFF. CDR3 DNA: TGTGCCAGCAGCCTGCGTGCCACTGAAGCTTTCTTT.

CDR3 bases: TGTGCCACCGGGGAGTACCAAGAGACCCAGTACTTC. Protein product: CATGEYQETQYF. V usage is TRBV10-3 and J usage is TRBJ2-5; D is perhaps TRBD2 (5 bases). Germline V gene data show CDR1 as ENHRY and CDR2 as SYGVKD. With 10 bases removed from V and 0 bases from J, the gap between germline ends came to 9 bases. The CDR3 spans 12 residues.

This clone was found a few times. The CDR3 DNA sequence: TGTGCCAGCAGCTTGTTTAAGGAGGGTGAAGCTTTCTTT. Amino acid sequence: CASSLFKEGEAFF. The V gene is TRBV7-2, the J gene TRBJ1-1; no firm D call. CDR1 is SGHTA and CDR2 is FQGNSA in the germline V gene. CDR3 length equals 13 residues. With 3 bases removed from V and 7 bases from J, the gap between germline ends came to 12 bases.